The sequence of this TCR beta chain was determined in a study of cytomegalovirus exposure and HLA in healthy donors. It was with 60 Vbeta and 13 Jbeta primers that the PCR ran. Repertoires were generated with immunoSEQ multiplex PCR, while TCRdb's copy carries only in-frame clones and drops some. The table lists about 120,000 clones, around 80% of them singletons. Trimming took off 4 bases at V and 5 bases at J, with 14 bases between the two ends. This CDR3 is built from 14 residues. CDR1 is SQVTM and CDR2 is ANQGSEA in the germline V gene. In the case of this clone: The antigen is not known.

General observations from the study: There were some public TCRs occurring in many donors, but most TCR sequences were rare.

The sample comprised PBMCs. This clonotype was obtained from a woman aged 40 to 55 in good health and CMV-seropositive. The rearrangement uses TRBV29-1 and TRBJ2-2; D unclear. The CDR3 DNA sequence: TGCAGCGTTGGTGTGAACAGCCTGACCGGGGAGCTGTTTTTT. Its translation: CSVGVNSLTGELFF.